This T cell receptor beta chain is drawn from a study of CD8 T cells in Susac syndrome. TEMRA cells were FACS-enriched and CD8+ and CD4+ T cells negatively isolated. RNA amounts of roughly 0.45 to 1 ug underwent reverse transcription with random hexamers. Each CDR3 protein is one row after TCRdb ran MiXCR on the immunoSEQ multiplex PCR reads. Counted here are 90,000 or so distinct CDR3 sequences, roughly 91% occurring once; the ten biggest clones make up around 0.31%. The receptor comes from a human donor in good health. Sequenced material: CD8+ T cells from PBMCs.

The CDR3 DNA reads TGCAGTGCTACGGGGAGCTATGGCTACACCTTC. This sequence encodes CSATGSYGYTF. The chain uses TRBV20-1 and TRBJ1-2; D not resolved. Germline V gene data show CDR1 as DFQATT and CDR2 as SNEGSKA (reference sequence). The CDR3 contains 11 residues. Trimming left V 4 bases short and J 4 bases short, with 7 bases between.